These T cell receptor beta chains were read from a single sample in a study of T cell responses to AZD1222 COVID-19 vaccine. The table came from immunoSEQ multiplex PCR; TCRdb's copy has only in-frame clones and leaves some out. The table has about 120,000 clones, about nine tenths seen once; the top ten hold 2.6%. Sequences were derived from peripheral blood, sampled 28 days after the second AZD1222 dose. These receptors were obtained from an adult who received the AZD1222 COVID-19 vaccine. The conserved cysteine and the conserved F or W are not part of the CDR3 here. Clone size, where shown, is once, few, many, or a class for clones that have expanded.

15	-	TRBV27	TRBJ2-7	ASKGIPGQRTVAEQY
11	-	TRBV5-6	TRBJ1-6	ASSSWADSPLH
15	-	TRBV11-2	TRBJ2-7	ASSRGTSGGPTYEQY
13	-	TRBV7-9	TRBJ2-7	ASSPGRIVMGEQY
11	-	TRBV18	TRBJ1-4	ASSLGLSEKLF
12	-	TRBV28	TRBJ1-6	ASSHGTGDSPLH
14	-	TRBV19	TRBJ1-4	ASSPTAGGVGEKLF
9	once	TRBV5-6	TRBJ2-5	ASRLHETQY
12	-	TRBV6-5	TRBJ2-1	ASSSGGSYNEQF
11	-	TRBV6-2/TRBV6-3	TRBJ2-7	ASSVNTGIEQY
11	-	TRBV6-5	TRBJ1-1	ASQRRQGSEAF
13	-	TRBV7-2	TRBJ1-2	ASSFRGQVHYGYT
12	-	TRBV6-1	TRBJ2-7	ASSDVRAGYEQY
11	once	TRBV19	TRBJ2-5	ASSVTGSETQY
12	many	TRBV7-9	TRBJ2-1	ASSLATTYNEQF
13	few	TRBV4-2	TRBJ1-2	ASSSTSDTARGYT
10	-	TRBV12-3/TRBV12-4	TRBJ2-1	ASNRPYHEQF
13	-	TRBV10-3	TRBJ1-1	AIRSSGRSNTEAF
11	-	TRBV7-9	TRBJ1-2	ASSLEQPYGYT
10	-	TRBV7-8	TRBJ1-2	ASSFMGGTYT
12	-	TRBV5-1	TRBJ2-5	ASRPTSGQETQY
12	-	TRBV7-8	TRBJ1-6	ASSLLVRESPLH
14	-	TRBV28	TRBJ2-1	ASSFPFGQGFGEQF
12	-	TRBV29-1	TRBJ2-1	SVPDRVRPNEQF
14	-	TRBV5-1	TRBJ1-1	ASSLHEGLSSTEAF
13	-	TRBV6-5	TRBJ2-1	ASSSLGGHYNEQF
13	-	TRBV28	TRBJ1-2	ASSLVGGALRGYT
13	-	TRBV25-1	TRBJ1-5	ASSPKGLGNQPQH
13	few	TRBV7-9	TRBJ1-1	ASSSSDRAATEAF
12	-	TRBV19	TRBJ1-5	ASSYQGGNQPQH
12	-	TRBV7-2	TRBJ1-3	ASSPGTAGNTIY
14	-	TRBV13	TRBJ2-3	ASSSRGAQGTDTQY
11	-	TRBV2	TRBJ1-5	ASLRQENQPQH
10	-	TRBV29-1	TRBJ1-2	SVSIIGYGYT
9	-	TRBV20-1	TRBJ1-2	SNKQGIGYT
12	-	TRBV6-5	TRBJ1-5	ASKRSGSGQPQH
15	-	TRBV7-3	TRBJ1-6	ASSLNPQGSGNSPLH